The clone carrying this T cell receptor beta chain was seen a handful of times. Its antigen is not known. These data originate in a study of T cell responses to AZD1222 COVID-19 vaccine. Whole-study results and caveats: CD4 TCRs linked to vaccination spanned spike, dominating at 160-218 and 743-854. Nearly half of the spike-specific TCRs reportedly recognize variant regions that carry no mutations.

Some clones are missing from TCRdb's copy, which holds only in-frame ones; the method was immunoSEQ multiplex PCR. The repertoire holds about 180,000 clones, around 88% seen once, with 7.7% in the top ten. The source material was peripheral blood, sampled on day 0 of AZD1222 vaccination. The receptor's source is an adult in good health.

CDR3: CASNFPGPGGYEQYF. CDR3 DNA: TGTGCCAGTAATTTCCCGGGACCCGGGGGGTACGAGCAGTACTTC. The chain has TRBV19 and TRBJ2-7; TRBD2 matches at 7 bases. V dropped 7 bases and J dropped 4; count of bases not matched to a gene: 13. This CDR3 region has 15 residues. The V gene's germline CDR1 is LNHDA and CDR2 SQIVND (reference sequence).